This T cell receptor beta chain came from a study of cytomegalovirus exposure and HLA in healthy donors. Vbeta (60) and Jbeta (13) primers were used in the PCR. Profiling relied on immunoSEQ multiplex PCR, and the TCRdb table lists in-frame clones only, not all of them. The sample comprises around 130,000 clones, roughly 85% of which are singletons, and over 6.5% rests with the top ten. Germline assignment: CDR1 SGHVS and CDR2 FQNEAQ. The V gene lost 1 base and the J gene lost 5 bases, with 14 bases spanning the gap. This CDR3 region has 15 residues. The sequence was obtained from a young woman in good health and CMV-seropositive. Material: PBMCs. The J gene is TRBJ1-2, the V gene TRBV7-8, with D maybe TRBD1 (6 bases). CDR3 amino acids: CASSLEGTMVYGYTF. The CDR3 coding sequence is TGTGCCAGCAGCTTAGAAGGGACAATGGTATATGGCTACACCTTC.